A selection of T cell receptor beta chains follows, all from one sample in a study of shared clonotypes between healthy human individuals. The method was immunoSEQ multiplex PCR; TCRdb's version includes in-frame clones alone and lacks a portion of them. The sample includes about 2,500,000 clones, 85% to 95% seen only once; the top ten take under 0.15%. What was sequenced was naive CD4+ T cells sorted from blood. These receptors were obtained from a man aged 18 to 35 in good health. Each CDR3 is given without its conserved first and last residue. The order of the fields is V gene, J gene, CDR3 protein.

V gene: TRBV7-2; J gene: TRBJ1-5; CDR3 protein: ASSLFEGGNQPQH
V gene: TRBV11-2; J gene: TRBJ1-1; CDR3 protein: ASSLGRQNTEAF
V gene: TRBV5-1; J gene: TRBJ2-5; CDR3 protein: ASSLGLIQETQY
V gene: TRBV5-6; J gene: TRBJ1-5; CDR3 protein: ASSHGGGGNQPQH
V gene: TRBV7-2; J gene: TRBJ1-5; CDR3 protein: ASSLEDSRNQPQH
V gene: TRBV28; J gene: TRBJ2-7; CDR3 protein: ASSPGMSVFEQY
V gene: TRBV5-1; J gene: TRBJ2-1; CDR3 protein: ASRPPGLAGVGEQF
V gene: TRBV5-1; J gene: TRBJ2-5; CDR3 protein: ASSPPGQGLGTQY
V gene: TRBV7-2; J gene: TRBJ2-5; CDR3 protein: ASSLGLAGLGEETQY
V gene: TRBV5-5; J gene: TRBJ2-3; CDR3 protein: ASNIYPALADTQY
V gene: TRBV18; J gene: TRBJ2-7; CDR3 protein: ASSPPLSTGSEQY
V gene: TRBV15; J gene: TRBJ2-1; CDR3 protein: ATSRDRGSYNEQF
V gene: TRBV7-8; J gene: TRBJ2-3; CDR3 protein: ASSPVAGTTDTQY
V gene: TRBV15; J gene: TRBJ2-4; CDR3 protein: ATSTGLAGFLNIQY
V gene: TRBV7-2; J gene: TRBJ1-3; CDR3 protein: ASSSGAGTGGNTIY
V gene: TRBV5-8; J gene: TRBJ2-3; CDR3 protein: ASSLNRAQY
V gene: TRBV19; J gene: TRBJ1-1; CDR3 protein: ASSTRTGVYTEAF
V gene: TRBV5-6; J gene: TRBJ2-2; CDR3 protein: ASSIRSGSLKSGELF
V gene: TRBV11-1; J gene: TRBJ2-5; CDR3 protein: ASSLWRGGQETQY
V gene: TRBV6-6; J gene: TRBJ1-4; CDR3 protein: ASTRPGQGANEKLF
V gene: TRBV2; J gene: TRBJ1-6; CDR3 protein: ASSQAGGFSSLH
V gene: TRBV10-3; J gene: TRBJ2-2; CDR3 protein: AIRASGYTGELF
V gene: TRBV19; J gene: TRBJ1-1; CDR3 protein: ASRSLVNMNTEAF
V gene: TRBV27; J gene: TRBJ2-3; CDR3 protein: ASKGQGTSTQY
V gene: TRBV18; J gene: TRBJ2-7; CDR3 protein: ASSQGISGQTSYEQY
V gene: TRBV28; J gene: TRBJ1-5; CDR3 protein: ASSFETGLGQPQH
V gene: TRBV5-1; J gene: TRBJ1-1; CDR3 protein: ASSFNGPANTEAF
V gene: TRBV10-3; J gene: TRBJ1-2; CDR3 protein: AISERPGTGENGYT
V gene: TRBV5-1; J gene: TRBJ1-2; CDR3 protein: ASSLVPVYGYT
V gene: TRBV28; J gene: TRBJ2-4; CDR3 protein: ASSLDRGWDIQY
V gene: TRBV6-1; J gene: TRBJ2-3; CDR3 protein: ASTPRLAGDTQY
V gene: TRBV18; J gene: TRBJ2-5; CDR3 protein: ASSPPGGKETQY
V gene: TRBV5-1; J gene: TRBJ2-2; CDR3 protein: ASTDRVIGDTGELF
V gene: TRBV11-3; J gene: TRBJ2-2; CDR3 protein: ASSLGQANTGELF
V gene: TRBV7-9; J gene: -; CDR3 protein: ASSGPFYEQY
V gene: TRBV15; J gene: TRBJ2-1; CDR3 protein: ATSRRGDSYNEQF
V gene: TRBV7-9; J gene: TRBJ1-1; CDR3 protein: ASSLEGNLNTEAF
V gene: TRBV5-4; J gene: TRBJ2-3; CDR3 protein: ASSPPSTDTQY
V gene: TRBV7-9; J gene: TRBJ1-4; CDR3 protein: ASSLDGQAGEKLF
V gene: TRBV30; J gene: TRBJ1-4; CDR3 protein: AWREGKGKLF
V gene: TRBV19; J gene: TRBJ2-7; CDR3 protein: ASSISGAGATYEQY
V gene: TRBV6-5; J gene: TRBJ1-1; CDR3 protein: ASSYGSLNTEAF
V gene: TRBV5-4; J gene: TRBJ1-1; CDR3 protein: ASSFPLGPTTEAF
V gene: TRBV5-1; J gene: TRBJ2-2; CDR3 protein: ASSLEGGTGELF
V gene: TRBV6-6; J gene: TRBJ1-3; CDR3 protein: ASSYWTGPGNTIY
V gene: TRBV12-5; J gene: TRBJ2-5; CDR3 protein: ASALSGAETQY
V gene: TRBV9; J gene: TRBJ1-2; CDR3 protein: ASSSRMGGSYGYT
V gene: TRBV30; J gene: TRBJ2-1; CDR3 protein: AWSFEKGKRRSNEQF
V gene: TRBV29-1; J gene: TRBJ2-5; CDR3 protein: SVGHRMYQETQY
V gene: TRBV28; J gene: TRBJ2-5; CDR3 protein: ASSLRKETQY
V gene: TRBV4-3; J gene: TRBJ1-1; CDR3 protein: ASSQDLTVTNTEAF
V gene: TRBV29-1; J gene: TRBJ1-1; CDR3 protein: SARSGSMNTEAF
V gene: TRBV9; J gene: TRBJ1-2; CDR3 protein: ASSVVAGPLDGYT
V gene: TRBV5-1; J gene: TRBJ2-1; CDR3 protein: ASSTEASSYNEQF